These T cell receptor beta chains were read from a single sample in a study of human T cells and chemical hapten exposure. TCRdb reprocessed the RACE reads via MiXCR and lists one record per CDR3 protein. The sample records roughly 380,000 distinct CDR3 sequences, roughly 5.3% being singletons. Source: whole blood, taken in connection with sensitization to the hapten diphenylcyclopropenone (DPC). The receptor source for this set is a woman between 45 and 60 years old with alopecia areata. Some clones in this sample may be carry-over from other donors' samples. Each CDR3 is given with its conserved first and last residue. Fields, in order: V gene, J gene, D gene, CDR3 protein. D genes are given only for firm matches.

>TRBV12-3/TRBV12-4|TRBJ1-2|TRBD1
CASSQGQLYGYTF
>TRBV24-1|TRBJ1-3|.
CATPTLSSGNTIYF
>TRBV27|TRBJ1-4|TRBD1
CASSRAGGHEKLFF
>TRBV29-1|TRBJ2-7|TRBD2
CSAWTSGSYEQYF
>TRBV29-1|TRBJ2-5|.
CSVEMTRKETQYF
>TRBV29-1|TRBJ2-1|TRBD2
CSVHGLAGAPGDEQFF
>TRBV19|TRBJ2-3|TRBD2
CASSTGLVTDTQYF
>TRBV12-3/TRBV12-4|TRBJ2-1|.
CASRLGVNEQFF
>TRBV25-1|TRBJ1-2|.
CASSANYMGPYYGYTF
>TRBV12-3/TRBV12-4|TRBJ1-1|TRBD1
CASSLDREFSTEAFF
>TRBV15|TRBJ2-1|.
CATSRTKTGSSEQFF
>TRBV9|TRBJ2-1|TRBD2
CASSVGTSGRGNEQFF
>TRBV7-9|TRBJ1-5|.
CASSLDGSNQPQHF
>TRBV7-9|TRBJ2-5|.
CASSLGRQATQETQYF
>TRBV4-3|TRBJ1-4|.
CASSRTRSPTNEKLFF
>TRBV7-9|TRBJ2-3|.
CASSLSSPDTQYF
>TRBV5-6|TRBJ2-1|.
CASSMGTYNEQFF
>TRBV29-1|TRBJ2-7|TRBD1
CSVEATGGEQYF
>TRBV29-1|TRBJ2-7|TRBD1
CSVRRGNEQYF
>TRBV5-1|TRBJ2-3|TRBD1
CASMGQGYTDTQYF
>TRBV6-1|TRBJ2-7|TRBD1
CASSRIGTGDEQYF
>TRBV7-2|TRBJ2-1|.
CASSLGTLWEQFF
>TRBV7-9|TRBJ1-4|.
CASSSSRLYEKLFF
>TRBV28|TRBJ2-7|TRBD2
CASSPGLAGGGHEQYF
>TRBV11-2|TRBJ2-3|.
CASSVWTARTDTQYF
>TRBV5-1|TRBJ2-7|TRBD1
CASSFRGQNNEQYF
>TRBV29-1|TRBJ2-1|TRBD2
CSVAGLAVAYNEQFF
>TRBV29-1|TRBJ2-1|TRBD1
CSVEDLPQWDSSYNEQFF
>TRBV7-3|TRBJ2-5|.
CASSPGGSGLLTQYF
>TRBV6-1|TRBJ1-1|TRBD1
CASRRGQGRTEAFF
>TRBV5-1|TRBJ1-1|.
CASSSGTGAQIRTEAFF
>TRBV27|TRBJ2-1|.
CASSTQGLSYNEQFF
>TRBV28|TRBJ1-1|TRBD1
CASREGQTFNTEAFF
>TRBV4-3|TRBJ2-1|TRBD2
CASSRGPAGRGGNEQFF
>TRBV3-1|TRBJ2-3|TRBD2
CASSQAGVSTDTQYF
>TRBV3-1|TRBJ2-7|TRBD2
CASSQGSSGVYLREQYF
>TRBV11-3|TRBJ2-5|.
CARHEGETQYF
>TRBV7-2|TRBJ2-5|TRBD2
CASSTGLAVQETQYF
>TRBV6-5|TRBJ2-5|.
CASSYSVSQETQYF
>TRBV5-5|TRBJ1-2|.
CASSSGTYGYTF
>TRBV18|TRBJ1-1|TRBD1
CASSPTGGRGTEAFF
>TRBV7-9|TRBJ2-7|TRBD2
CASSLADYEQYF
>TRBV6-5|TRBJ2-7|.
CASKNGGKGFEQYF
>TRBV27|TRBJ2-3|TRBD2
CASSAGTSVFTDTQYF
>TRBV9|TRBJ2-1|TRBD2
CASSVSGRVYNEQFF
>TRBV4-2|TRBJ1-5|.
CASSQERTQPQHF
>TRBV5-1|TRBJ2-1|.
CASSNLYGQGGDEQFF
>TRBV29-1|TRBJ1-2|.
CSVVEGNGYTF
>TRBV27|TRBJ1-2|.
CASSGQDGYTF
>TRBV2|TRBJ1-4|TRBD1
CASRVQGTTNEKLFF
>TRBV12-5|TRBJ2-1|.
CASGSGSSYNEQFF
>TRBV10-1|TRBJ2-2|.
CAIPPGGANTGELFF
>TRBV10-2|TRBJ2-2|.
CATQDTGELFF
>TRBV9|TRBJ1-1|.
CASSVAGRNTEAFF
>TRBV18|TRBJ2-3|.
CASLLTDTQYF
>TRBV2|TRBJ1-1|TRBD1
CAVLGQGLGAFF
>TRBV7-3|TRBJ2-7|.
CASSVGSVTGEQYF